This paragraph reports one T cell receptor (beta chain). Germline V gene data show CDR1 as MNHEY and CDR2 as SMNVEV (reference sequence). V shed 5 bases and J 8 bases; nucleotides not matched to a gene: 11. This CDR3 spans 15 amino acids. The data derive from a study of blood T cell repertoires in COVID-19. The overall study: The United States, Italy and Spain were the sources of the acute and convalescent COVID-19 samples.

Seattle researchers signed up patients amid active infection and tracked them longitudinally. Original handling: Reference gene primer amplification in the assay estimated nucleated cell counts. TCRdb's copy holds only in-frame clones and misses some; the assay was immunoSEQ multiplex PCR. The V and J calls and clone size come from that table; D and trimming were worked out from the DNA. Counted here are 150,000 to 200,000 clones, about four fifths occurring once; the ten biggest clones make up 6% to 8.5%. The rearrangement uses TRBV27 and TRBJ1-2; TRBD1 aligns across 10 bases. This clonotype was obtained from a woman in her seventies with COVID-19, enrolled during active disease. The sample taken for sequencing was peripheral blood. In DNA form, the CDR3 reads TGTGCCAGCAGTCCGGGGACAGGGGATTATGGAGGCTACACCTTC. Translated: CASSPGTGDYGGYTF.